Each of the 18 T cell receptor beta chains below was sequenced from the same sample in a study of tumor-infiltrating lymphocytes in primary liver carcinoma. The researchers obtained blood RNA from unsorted whole blood and also extracted germline DNA. Priming with a constant-region primer yielded TCR beta cDNA from about 540 ng total RNA. Construction of TCR beta libraries relied on three successive nested multiplex PCR rounds employing slightly modified ARM-PCR. A C-beta reverse primer and TRBV1-TRBV30 forward primers served in each of the first two PCR rounds, at about 10 cycles apiece. From the multiplex PCR reads, TCRdb called clonotypes with MiXCR, one entry per CDR3 protein. The data show approximately 330,000 distinct CDR3 sequences, about 65% seen once. Sequencing was carried out using peripheral blood. These receptor sequences come from a man in his forties with primary liver carcinoma and hepatitis B virus infection.

The chain employs TRBV11-2 and TRBJ1-6; D is possibly TRBD1 (5 bases). V was shortened by 9 bases and J by 7 bases, with 13 bases between the two germline ends. The CDR3 is made up of 13 amino acids. CDR1 is SGHAT, CDR2 FQNNGV, per germline. The CDR3 DNA reads TGTGCCAGAGGCTTACAGGAAAATTCACCCCTCCACTTT. Translation: CARGLQENSPLHF.

In regard to this clonotype: Being one base from a much bigger clone, this may be a read error. The rearrangement links TRBV4-3 to TRBJ2-2; D not resolved. The length of the CDR3 is 14 residues. V was shortened by 3 bases and J by 3 bases, with 8 bases between the two germline ends. Germline CDR1 reads LGHNA; CDR2 reads YSLEER. The CDR3 sequence: CASSHTVDTGELFF. The CDR3 DNA follows: TGCGCCAGCAGCCATACGGTGGACACCGGGGAGCTGTTTTTT.

About this clonotype itself: The conserved closing phenylalanine or tryptophan is absent in this CDR3, likely reflecting a read error. No DNA is shown, since the ends of the CDR3 on it are uncertain; the CDR3 is the one TCRdb lists. The gene calls are TRBV12-3 or TRBV12-4 and TRBJ2-2; the table's D call, TRBD2, was not checked against the DNA. Inclusive of both ends, the CDR3 amounts to 13 amino acids. The CDR3 spells CASSLGSAGEPFS.

J is TRBJ2-1 and V is TRBV5-5; 8 nucleotides line up with TRBD1. CDR1 is SGHKS and CDR2 is YYEKEE in the germline V gene (reference sequence). Germline trimming cut 5 bases from V and 0 bases from J; bases unmatched to any gene: 4. The CDR3 has 15 residues. The CDR3 reads CASRSTGGSYNEQFF. The CDR3 nucleotides are TGTGCCAGCAGATCCACAGGGGGCTCCTACAATGAGCAGTTCTTC.

This clonotype was found many times. V usage is TRBV29-1 and J usage is TRBJ2-7; unclear D gene. CDR3 size: 12 residues. CDR1 and CDR2 from the germline V gene are SQVTM and ANQGSEA. V gave up 4 bases and J gave up 2 bases, with 9 bases separating them. CDR3 DNA: TGCAGCGTTGGTCCCGGAACCTACGAGCAGTACTTC. Amino acids: CSVGPGTYEQYF.

Comment on this clonotype: This may be a read error, as it is one base from a much larger clone. This likely comes from a read error, as the CDR3 has no conserved phenylalanine or tryptophan at its end. The chain carries TRBV4-1 and TRBJ2-3; 9 positions agree with TRBD1. Germline loops: CDR1 MGHRA, CDR2 YSYEKL. The J segment lost 6 bases and the V segment lost 4 bases, leaving 8 bases of the junction unmatched. The CDR3 extends over 15 amino acids. The CDR3 DNA reads as TGCGCCAGCAGCCCACAAACAGGGGGCGCGGATACGCAGTATCTT. Amino acid sequence: CASSPQTGGADTQYL.

This clonotype was detected a few times. Being one base from a much bigger clone, this may be a read error. The CDR3 protein is CSVSGGTGELFF. The CDR3 DNA sequence: TGCAGCGTGAGCGGTGGCACCGGGGAGCTGTTTTTT. V is TRBV29-1 and J is TRBJ2-2, with D perhaps matching TRBD2 (5 bases). Trimming stripped 6 bases from V and 4 bases from J, with 9 bases between. This CDR3 contains 12 residues. Germline CDR1 is SQVTM and CDR2 is ANQGSEA.

This clonotype was seen more than once but under ten times. The chain joins TRBV5-6 to TRBJ2-5; 7 nucleotides line up with TRBD1. V lost 4 bases to trimming and J lost 3 bases; unmatched junction nucleotides: 6. CDR3 length: 14 residues. Germline CDR1 SGHDT, CDR2 YYEEEE. CDR3 bases: TGTGCCAGCAGCCCCGGGACAGAAAAAGAGACCCAGTACTTC. This gives the protein CASSPGTEKETQYF.

The genes are TRBV7-9 and TRBJ1-1; D is ambiguous. Looked up from germline, CDR1 is SEHNR and CDR2 is FQNEAQ (reference sequence). The CDR3 consists of 11 residues. With 5 bases removed from V and 3 bases from J, the gap between germline ends came to 4 bases. The CDR3 coding sequence is TGTGCCAGCAGCCTGCACACTGAAGCTTTCTTT. Translated, it gives CASSLHTEAFF. The full variable domain, with the rest looked up from reference TRBV7-9 and TRBJ1-1, is DTGVSQNPRHKITKRGQNVTFRCDPISEHNRLYWYRQTLGQGPEFLTYFQNEAQLEKSRLLSDRFSAERPKGSFSTLEIQRTEQGDSAMYLCASSLHTEAFFGQGTRLTVV.

Regarding this clonotype: Since a much larger clone is just one base distant, this may be a read error. The J gene is TRBJ2-7, the V gene TRBV4-3; D remains unclear. This CDR3 spans 15 amino acids. Trimming pared 4 bases from V and 3 bases from J, leaving 16 bases between. The germline V gene encodes CDR1 LGHNA and CDR2 YSLEER. The CDR3 sequence is CASSPRISLHYEQYF. CDR3 sequence (DNA): TGCGCCAGCAGCCCAAGAATTTCCCTCCACTACGAGCAGTACTTC.

The sample holds many counts of this clonotype. This rearrangement joins TRBV6-5 to TRBJ1-1; maybe TRBD1 (5 bases). Germline V gene sequence: CDR1 MNHEY, CDR2 SVGAGI. CDR3 length: 15 amino acids. The V and J ends lost 2 bases and 4 bases respectively, with 14 bases between them. CDR3 sequence: CASSYRGVGSTEAFF. CDR3 nucleotides: TGTGCCAGCAGTTACCGGGGGGTGGGGAGCACTGAAGCTTTCTTT.

This clonotype was observed a handful of times. The V gene is TRBV5-1, the J gene TRBJ2-7, with 7 positions matching TRBD2. The germline CDR1 and CDR2 sequences are SGHRS and YFSETQ. The junction had 14 bases not matched to a gene; V was cut back by 6 bases and J by 5 bases. The CDR3 loop spans 15 amino acids. This chain's CDR3 is CASNKGEGPRHEQYF. CDR3 nucleotides: TGCGCCAGCAACAAAGGGGAGGGCCCCCGCCACGAGCAGTACTTC.

The V gene is TRBV5-1, the J gene TRBJ1-3, with a possible D match to TRBD1 (5 bases). Germline CDR1 and CDR2: SGHRS and YFSETQ. Trimming pared 1 base from V and 0 bases from J, leaving 8 bases between. CDR3 size: 15 residues. In nucleotides, the CDR3 is TGCGCCAGCAGCTTGTTGGGGGTCTCTGGAAACACCATATATTTT. It codes for CASSLLGVSGNTIYF.

This clonotype appeared a single time. This may come from a read error, since a much larger clone is one base off. Here the CDR3 reads CASSQVTVDYEQYF. CDR3 nucleotide sequence: TGCGCCAGCAGCCAAGTCACGGTCGACTACGAGCAGTACTTC. This chain links TRBV4-1 with TRBJ2-7; D not certain. CDR3 length: 14 amino acids. The V end was cut by 1 base, the J end by 3 bases, with 10 bases between. Germline lookup yields CDR1 MGHRA and CDR2 YSYEKL.

This clonotype was observed many times. J is TRBJ2-1 and V is TRBV12-3 or TRBV12-4; D is tentatively TRBD1 or TRBD2 (6 bases each). V dropped 6 bases and J dropped 6 bases, with 21 bases sitting between them. The CDR3 length is 16 residues. The CDR3: CASSPRSGALANEQFF. CDR3 DNA: TGTGCCAGCAGCCCAAGGTCGGGGGCCCTCGCCAATGAGCAGTTCTTC.

A few counts support this clonotype. The chain couples TRBV9 to TRBJ2-1, with D possibly matching TRBD1 (5 bases). The germline V gene has CDR1 SGDLS and CDR2 YYNGEE. The CDR3 length is 13 residues. With 1 base removed from V and 6 bases from J, the gap between germline ends came to 8 bases. The CDR3 region has the DNA TGTGCCAGCAGCGTACAGGGTGGCAATGAGCAGTTCTTC. It codes for CASSVQGGNEQFF.

Concerning this clonotype: The junction and the germline gene differ at one end; a read error may be behind it. The chain carries TRBV11-2 and TRBJ2-1; no firm D call. This CDR3 has 15 amino acids. Germline CDR1 SGHAT, CDR2 FQNNGV. Here the CDR3 DNA reads TGTGCCAGCAACTTATGGCAGAGTTCCTACAATGAGCAGTTCTTC. Translation gives CASNLWQSSYNEQFF.

This clonotype was found many times. The DNA of the CDR3 is TGTGCCAGCAGCTGGCCCGGCCAAGAGACCCAGTACTTC. It translates to CASSWPGQETQYF. The V call is TRBV11-2, the J call TRBJ2-5; unclear D gene. In germline, CDR1 is SGHAT, CDR2 FQNNGV. Deletions cut 4 bases from V and 1 base from J, with 7 bases between. CDR3 length equals 13 residues.